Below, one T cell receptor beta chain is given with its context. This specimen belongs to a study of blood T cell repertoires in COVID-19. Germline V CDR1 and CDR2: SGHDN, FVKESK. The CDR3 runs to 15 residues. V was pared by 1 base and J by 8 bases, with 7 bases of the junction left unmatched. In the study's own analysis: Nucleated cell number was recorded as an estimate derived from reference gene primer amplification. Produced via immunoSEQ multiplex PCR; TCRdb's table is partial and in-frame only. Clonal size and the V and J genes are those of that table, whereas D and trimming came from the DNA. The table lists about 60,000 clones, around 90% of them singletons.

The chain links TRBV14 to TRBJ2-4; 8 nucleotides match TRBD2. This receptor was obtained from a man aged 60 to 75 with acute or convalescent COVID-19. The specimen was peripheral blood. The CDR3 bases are TGTGCCAGCAGCCAAGTGGGTAGCGGGACCCACATTCAGTACTTC. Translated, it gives CASSQVGSGTHIQYF.